These T cell receptor beta chains were read from a single sample in a study of metastatic and nonmetastatic thyroid tumors. Via MiXCR, TCRdb re-called the PCR reads. The sample yields tens of thousands of clones, around 17% seen once. The sample was blood. These receptors all stem from a female donor with papillary thyroid cancer or a benign thyroid nodule (not recorded which). Some clones in this sample may be carry-over from other donors' samples. Each CDR3 is given with its conserved first and last residue. D genes are given only for firm matches. A clone size is listed for some rows: how often the clone was seen (once, few, many), or a class if it is expanded.

J gene,D gene,V gene,clone size,CDR3 protein,CDR3 DNA
TRBJ2-7,NA,TRBV13,many,CATSGGDRVYEQYF,TGTGCCACCAGCGGGGGGGACAGGGTATACGAGCAGTACTTC
TRBJ2-1,TRBD1,TRBV19,NA,CASSKEGQGGNEQFF,TGTGCCAGTAGTAAGGAGGGACAGGGCGGAAATGAGCAGTTCTTC
TRBJ1-2,TRBD1,TRBV19,NA,CASSNLYRDRTSGYTF,TGTGCCAGTAGTAACCTATACCGGGACAGGACAAGCGGCTACACCTTC
TRBJ2-3,TRBD2,TRBV6-1,many,CASRHTGGPTDTQYF,TGTGCCAGCAGGCACACGGGGGGACCCACAGATACGCAGTATTTT
TRBJ1-6,NA,TRBV9,many,CASSFRDYNSPLHF,TGTGCCAGCAGCTTCAGGGACTATAATTCACCCCTCCACTTT
TRBJ1-1,NA,TRBV12-3/TRBV12-4,many,CASSLLGRGGRNTEAFF,TGTGCCAGCAGTTTACTAGGAAGAGGGGGGAGGAACACTGAAGCTTTCTTT
TRBJ2-5,NA,TRBV4-1,many,CASSQAGTPQETQYF,TGCGCCAGCAGCCAGGCCGGGACTCCCCAAGAGACCCAGTACTTC
TRBJ1-1,NA,TRBV7-3,NA,CASSLMGGVNTEAFF,TGTGCCAGCAGCTTAATGGGGGGCGTAAACACTGAAGCTTTCTTT
TRBJ2-7,NA,TRBV5-1,NA,CASSLRGEQGSYEQYF,TGCGCCAGCAGCTTGAGGGGGGAGCAGGGGTCCTACGAGCAGTACTTT
TRBJ2-1,TRBD2,TRBV6-1,many,CASSLGLAGVDEQFF,TGTGCCAGCAGTTTAGGACTAGCGGGTGTCGATGAGCAGTTCTTC
TRBJ2-7,NA,TRBV6-5,many,CASSYSRNQVYEQYF,TGTGCCAGCAGTTACTCCCGCAACCAGGTGTACGAGCAGTACTTC
TRBJ1-1,NA,TRBV2,many,CASSGPTYQEAFF,TGTGCCAGCAGTGGCCCCACGTATCAGGAAGCTTTCTTT
TRBJ2-7,NA,TRBV29-1,many,CSVEGRRGYEQYF,TGCAGCGTTGAAGGACGCAGGGGTTACGAGCAGTACTTC
TRBJ2-2,NA,TRBV11-1,many,CASSLVAWGNTGELFF,TGTGCCAGCAGCTTAGTGGCTTGGGGGAACACCGGGGAGCTGTTTTTT
TRBJ2-3,NA,TRBV6-2/TRBV6-3,NA,CASSYRSGTSTDTQYF,TGTGCCAGCAGTTATCGGAGCGGAACTAGCACAGATACGCAGTATTTT
TRBJ1-1,NA,TRBV5-1,NA,CASSFLDMNTEAFF,TGCGCCAGCAGCTTCCTTGACATGAACACTGAAGCTTTCTTT
TRBJ2-2,NA,TRBV28,NA,CASSVLASGDLFF,TGTGCCAGCAGTGTATTAGCGTCCGGGGATCTGTTTTTT